This TCR beta chain was identified in a study of cytomegalovirus exposure and HLA in healthy donors. This clone was found a few times. Its antigen is as yet unknown. Primers for the PCR totalled 60 Vbeta and 13 Jbeta. Generated by immunoSEQ multiplex PCR, the TCRdb table keeps only in-frame clones and is missing some. The data show some 140,000 clones, roughly 70% seen once. Study-level findings and limits: Sequencing probably produced one cluster of sequence variants that were highly shared. Among immune exposure information, only CMV serostatus was available. Among TCR beta chains, those listed as cytomegalovirus-associated numbered about 160.

Germline CDR1 is LGHNA and CDR2 is YNFKEQ. This CDR3 comprises 14 residues. With V trimmed by 8 bases and J by 3 bases, 6 bases remained unmatched. V is TRBV4-2 and J is TRBJ2-7; 11 bases agree with TRBD1. Sequencing was carried out using PBMCs. This clonotype originated in a man aged 18-30 years in good health and CMV-seropositive. CDR3 in amino acids: CASGPGTGGYEQYF. CDR3 in DNA: TGTGCCAGCGGTCCCGGGACAGGGGGCTACGAGCAGTACTTC.